What follows is one T cell receptor (beta chain) and its context. Clones were read by immunoSEQ multiplex PCR, and TCRdb kept only the in-frame ones, dropping some. The sample includes more than 95,000 clones, over 75% of them seen just once. The data derive from a study of OX40 agonist ivuxolimab in advanced cancers. The TCR originated in an adult with an advanced solid tumor such as melanoma, head and neck, liver or kidney cancer. Sequenced here: CD4+ or CD8+ T cells sorted from blood, sampled in a trial of the OX40 agonist ivuxolimab.

Written as DNA, the CDR3 is TGTGCCACCAGCAGAGATCGGACTAGCGGGAGGTACGAGCAGTACTTC. Translated, it gives CATSRDRTSGRYEQYF. The chain carries TRBV15 and TRBJ2-7; 14 nucleotides agree with TRBD2. V dropped 0 bases and J dropped 4; count of bases not matched to a gene: 2. Germline V lookup: CDR1 LNHNV, CDR2 YYDKDF (reference sequence). This CDR3 contains 16 residues.